A selection of T cell receptor beta chains follows, all from one sample in a study of T cell repertoires in cytomegalovirus infection. TCRdb reprocessed the reads via MiXCR and lists one record per CDR3 protein. The sample records roughly 78,000 distinct CDR3 sequences, about 37% being singletons. Their antigens remain unidentified. The specimen comprised CD8+ T cells from cultured PBMCs, sampled from culture after CMV antigen stimulation. Receptors were obtained from a human donor in good health (CMV status not recorded). Some clones in this sample may be carry-over from other donors' samples. Both conserved end residues are part of each CDR3.

TRBV7-3	TRBJ1-2	CASSSGQGYGYTF
TRBV4-3	TRBJ1-3	CASSQTPGGPNSGNTIYF
TRBV19	TRBJ1-1	CASSVTILAEAFF
TRBV7-9	TRBJ1-3	CASSLARIPEADTIYF
TRBV2	TRBJ1-3	CASRSDRTSGNTIYF
TRBV20-1	TRBJ1-1	CSAIRRVEFTEAFF
TRBV2	TRBJ2-3	CASIDRADTQYF
TRBV28	TRBJ1-6	CASSALGDRGSPLHF
TRBV12-3/TRBV12-4	TRBJ2-1	CASSGLAGGPTYNEQFF
TRBV7-2	TRBJ2-1	CASSLEGVGDEQFF
TRBV6-1	TRBJ1-1	CASSEAGTENTEAFF
TRBV5-4	TRBJ2-2	CASSLAHNTGELFF
TRBV7-6	TRBJ2-2	CASIPGAARELFF
TRBV27	TRBJ1-5	CASSFLTGLFDQPQHF
TRBV19	TRBJ2-2	CAARPWTGGSGGELFF
TRBV6-4	TRBJ2-3	CASSERGEGGTDTQYF
TRBV6-2/TRBV6-3	TRBJ1-5	CASSSNTGGDQPQHF
TRBV4-1	TRBJ1-2	CASSPRTGMNYGYTF
TRBV12-3/TRBV12-4	TRBJ1-1	CASSLGFVTEAFF
TRBV4-1	TRBJ1-1	CASSHGTTNTEAFF
TRBV12-3/TRBV12-4	TRBJ1-2	CASSLSPLGGYTF
TRBV7-9	TRBJ2-1	CASSLGTSGGRPNNEQFF
TRBV12-3/TRBV12-4	TRBJ2-1	CASSSSGWSSYNEQFF
TRBV7-2	TRBJ2-7	CASSLDIGTGDSYEQYF
TRBV27	TRBJ2-1	CASSYSGSSYNEQFF
TRBV7-9	TRBJ2-7	CASSWGDSLREQYF
TRBV27	TRBJ2-7	CASTLGQGSNEQYF
TRBV5-4	TRBJ2-5	CASSSKDSAQETQYF
TRBV7-6	TRBJ2-2	CASSLGTETGELFF
TRBV5-1	TRBJ2-7	CASSEGTGTYEQYF
TRBV2	TRBJ1-4	CASSERSDPNEKLFF
TRBV6-6	TRBJ1-1	CASSYVQALNTEAFF
TRBV7-9	TRBJ1-2	CASSSVGGLLYGYTF
TRBV7-6	TRBJ2-5	CASSEVEWRAEETQYF
TRBV7-3	TRBJ2-7	CASSFWTSGVSYEQYF
TRBV4-1	TRBJ2-5	CASSQGRGGSLGETQYF
TRBV24-1	TRBJ1-1	CATEAWTEGGTEAFF
TRBV4-1	TRBJ2-2	CASSPRQGQGELFF
TRBV11-2	TRBJ2-6	CASSLGPYPSGANVLTF
TRBV5-4	TRBJ1-1	CASSLYLGITEAFF
TRBV10-3	TRBJ1-4	CAISPDRVVNEKLFF
TRBV6-5	TRBJ1-1	CASSYSGSNTEAFF
TRBV7-2	TRBJ2-7	CASSLEGLAGGRVNEQYF
TRBV6-1	TRBJ1-5	CASSEEVRSDQPQHF
TRBV15	TRBJ2-1	CATSRGSQGAYNEQFF
TRBV7-2	TRBJ1-1	CASSLAPGTGPYMNTEAFF
TRBV4-1	TRBJ2-7	CASSQAISYEQYF
TRBV6-6	TRBJ2-1	CAVNLTPSYNEQFF
TRBV12-3/TRBV12-4	TRBJ1-2	CASSVTRGNGYTF
TRBV2	TRBJ2-6	CASSDIGLHSGANVLTF
TRBV7-8	TRBJ2-1	CASSLAMGAEGSYNEQFF
TRBV4-3	TRBJ2-1	CASSQEGTSLNNEQFF
TRBV7-6	TRBJ1-1	CTSSPPGQENTEAFF
TRBV2	TRBJ1-1	CASSEFLPWRTEAFF
TRBV6-6	TRBJ1-1	CASSLGAATEAFF
TRBV6-8	TRBJ2-3	CASSYGSAGSTDTQYF